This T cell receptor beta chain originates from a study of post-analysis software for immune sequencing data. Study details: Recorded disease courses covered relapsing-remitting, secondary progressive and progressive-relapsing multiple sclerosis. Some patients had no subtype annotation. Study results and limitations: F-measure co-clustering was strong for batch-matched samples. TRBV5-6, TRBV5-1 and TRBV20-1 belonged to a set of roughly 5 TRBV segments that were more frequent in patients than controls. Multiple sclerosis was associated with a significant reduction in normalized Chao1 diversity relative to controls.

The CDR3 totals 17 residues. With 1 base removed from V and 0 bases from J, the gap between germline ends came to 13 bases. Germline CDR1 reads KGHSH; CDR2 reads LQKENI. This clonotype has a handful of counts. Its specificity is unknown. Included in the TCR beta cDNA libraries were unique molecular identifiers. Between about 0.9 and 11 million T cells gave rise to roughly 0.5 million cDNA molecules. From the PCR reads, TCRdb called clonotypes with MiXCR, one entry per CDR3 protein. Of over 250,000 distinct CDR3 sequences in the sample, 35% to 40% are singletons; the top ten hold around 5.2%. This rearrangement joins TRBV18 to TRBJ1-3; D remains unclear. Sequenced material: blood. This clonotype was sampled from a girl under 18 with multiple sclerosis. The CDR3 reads CASSPHLGLISGNTIYF. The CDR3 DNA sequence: TGTGCCAGCTCACCACACCTCGGTCTAATCTCTGGAAACACCATATATTTT.